This T cell receptor beta chain was identified in a study of neurological immune-mediated disorders. This clonotype was found many times. Its target is unknown. The CDR3 is made up of 16 amino acids. V lost 5 bases, J lost 2 bases, and 13 bases lay in between. Germline V gene data show CDR1 as MNHEY and CDR2 as SMNVEV (reference sequence). Indicated time point: longitudinal time-point 1 (baseline). The cDNA was synthesized by means of template-switch 5'RACE, which was carried out with 10-nucleotide random UMIs. From the 5' RACE reads, TCRdb called clonotypes with MiXCR, one entry per CDR3 protein. The data hold tens of thousands of distinct CDR3 sequences, with roughly a tenth observed a single time. The study's findings and limits: Private repertoires in all groups were suggested, as expanded clones shared no CDR3 amino acid sequences across subjects.

This clonotype was obtained from a man aged 30-40 years in good health. The sequencing sample was made of PBMCs. The J gene is TRBJ2-6, the V gene TRBV27; TRBD1 or TRBD2 may be the D gene (5 bases each). The CDR3 loop is CASSPTGRTGANVLTF. CDR3 DNA sequence: TGTGCCAGCAGTCCCACGGGGCGCACTGGGGCCAACGTCCTGACTTTC.